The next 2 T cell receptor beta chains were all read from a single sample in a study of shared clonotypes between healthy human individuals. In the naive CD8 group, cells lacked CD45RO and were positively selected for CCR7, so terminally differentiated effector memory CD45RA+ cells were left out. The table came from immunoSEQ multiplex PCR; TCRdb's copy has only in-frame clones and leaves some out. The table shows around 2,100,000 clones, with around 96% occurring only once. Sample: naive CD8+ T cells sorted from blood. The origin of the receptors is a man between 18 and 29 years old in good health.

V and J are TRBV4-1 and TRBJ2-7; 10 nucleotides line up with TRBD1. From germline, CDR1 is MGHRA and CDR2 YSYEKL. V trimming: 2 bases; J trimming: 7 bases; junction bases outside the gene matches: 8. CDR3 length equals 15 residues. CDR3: CASSQSGTGAGEQYF. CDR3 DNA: TGCGCCAGCAGCCAATCTGGGACAGGGGCAGGGGAGCAGTACTTC.

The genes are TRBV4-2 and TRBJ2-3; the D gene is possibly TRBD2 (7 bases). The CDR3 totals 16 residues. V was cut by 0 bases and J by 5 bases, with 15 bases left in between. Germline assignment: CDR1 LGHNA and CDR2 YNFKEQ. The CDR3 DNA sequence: TGTGCCAGCAGCCAAGATTGGGGGGGGGCCGGAGATACGCAGTATTTT. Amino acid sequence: CASSQDWGGAGDTQYF.